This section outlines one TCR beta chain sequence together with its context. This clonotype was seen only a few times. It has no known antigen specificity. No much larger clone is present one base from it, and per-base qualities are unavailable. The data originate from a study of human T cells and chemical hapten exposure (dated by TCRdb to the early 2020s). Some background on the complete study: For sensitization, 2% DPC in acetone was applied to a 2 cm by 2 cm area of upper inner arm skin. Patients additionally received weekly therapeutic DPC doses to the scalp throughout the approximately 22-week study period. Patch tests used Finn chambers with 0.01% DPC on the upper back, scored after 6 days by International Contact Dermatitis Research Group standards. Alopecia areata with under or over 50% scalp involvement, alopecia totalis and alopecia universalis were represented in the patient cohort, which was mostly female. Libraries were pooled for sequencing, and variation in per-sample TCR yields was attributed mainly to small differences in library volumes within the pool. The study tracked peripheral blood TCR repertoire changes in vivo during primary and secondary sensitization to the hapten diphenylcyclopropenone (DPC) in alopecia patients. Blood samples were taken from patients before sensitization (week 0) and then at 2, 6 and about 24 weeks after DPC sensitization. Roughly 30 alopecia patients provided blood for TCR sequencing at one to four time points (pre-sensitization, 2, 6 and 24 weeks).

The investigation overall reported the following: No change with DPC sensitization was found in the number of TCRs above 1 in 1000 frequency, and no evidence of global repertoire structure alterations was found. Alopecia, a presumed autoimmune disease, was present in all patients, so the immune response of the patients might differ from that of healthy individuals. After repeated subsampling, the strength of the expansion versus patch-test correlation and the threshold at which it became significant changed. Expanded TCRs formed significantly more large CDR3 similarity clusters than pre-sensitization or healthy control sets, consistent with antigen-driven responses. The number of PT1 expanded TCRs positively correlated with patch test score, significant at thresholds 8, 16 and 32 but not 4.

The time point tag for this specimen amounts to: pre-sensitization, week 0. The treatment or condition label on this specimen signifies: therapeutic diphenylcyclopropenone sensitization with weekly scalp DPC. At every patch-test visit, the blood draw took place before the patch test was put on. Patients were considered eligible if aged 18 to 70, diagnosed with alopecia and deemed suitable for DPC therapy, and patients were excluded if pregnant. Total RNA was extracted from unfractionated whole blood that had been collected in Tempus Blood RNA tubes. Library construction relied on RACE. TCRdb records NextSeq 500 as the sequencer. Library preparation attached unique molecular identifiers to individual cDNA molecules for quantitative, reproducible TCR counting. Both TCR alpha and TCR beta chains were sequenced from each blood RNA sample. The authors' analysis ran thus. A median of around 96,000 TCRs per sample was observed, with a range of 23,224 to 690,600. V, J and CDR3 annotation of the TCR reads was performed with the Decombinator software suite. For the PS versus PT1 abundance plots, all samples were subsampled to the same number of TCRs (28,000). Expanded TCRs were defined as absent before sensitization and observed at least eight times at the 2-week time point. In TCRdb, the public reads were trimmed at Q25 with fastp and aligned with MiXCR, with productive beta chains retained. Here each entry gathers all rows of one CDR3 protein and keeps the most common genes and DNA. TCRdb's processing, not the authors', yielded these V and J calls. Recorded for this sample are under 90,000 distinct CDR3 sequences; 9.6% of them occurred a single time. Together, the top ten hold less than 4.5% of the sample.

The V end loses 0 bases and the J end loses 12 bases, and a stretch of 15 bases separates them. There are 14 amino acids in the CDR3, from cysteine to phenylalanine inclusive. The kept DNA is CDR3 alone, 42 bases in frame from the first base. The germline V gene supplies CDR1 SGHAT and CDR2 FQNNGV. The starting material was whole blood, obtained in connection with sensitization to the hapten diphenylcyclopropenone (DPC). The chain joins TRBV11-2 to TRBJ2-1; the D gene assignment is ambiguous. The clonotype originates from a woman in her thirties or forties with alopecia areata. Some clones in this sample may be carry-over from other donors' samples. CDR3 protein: CASSLDRPSTGQFF. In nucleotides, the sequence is TGTGCCAGCAGCTTAGACCGCCCTTCTACCGGGCAGTTCTTC. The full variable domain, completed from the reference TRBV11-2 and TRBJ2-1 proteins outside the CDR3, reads EAGVAQSPRYKIIEKRQSVAFWCNPISGHATLYWYQQILGQGPKLLIQFQNNGVVDDSQLPKDRFSAERLKGVDSTLKIQPAKLEDSAVYLCASSLDRPSTGQFFGPGTRLTVL.